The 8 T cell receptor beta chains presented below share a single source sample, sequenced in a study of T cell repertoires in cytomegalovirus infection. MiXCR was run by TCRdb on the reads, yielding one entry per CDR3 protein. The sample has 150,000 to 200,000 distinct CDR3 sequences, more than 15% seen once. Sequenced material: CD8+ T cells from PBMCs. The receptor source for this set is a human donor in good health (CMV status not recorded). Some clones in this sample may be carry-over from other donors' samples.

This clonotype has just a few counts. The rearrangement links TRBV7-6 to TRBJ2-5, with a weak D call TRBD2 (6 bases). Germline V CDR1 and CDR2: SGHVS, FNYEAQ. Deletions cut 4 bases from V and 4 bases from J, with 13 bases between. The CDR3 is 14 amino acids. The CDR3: CASSWPGSRETQYF. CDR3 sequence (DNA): TGTGCCAGCAGCTGGCCCGGGAGTCGAGAGACCCAGTACTTC.

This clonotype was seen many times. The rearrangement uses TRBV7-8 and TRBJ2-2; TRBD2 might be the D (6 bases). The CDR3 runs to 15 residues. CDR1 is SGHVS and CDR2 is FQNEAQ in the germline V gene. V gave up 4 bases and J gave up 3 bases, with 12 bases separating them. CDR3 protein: CASSYTPGDTGELFF. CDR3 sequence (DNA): TGTGCCAGCAGCTACACACCGGGGGACACCGGGGAGCTGTTTTTT.

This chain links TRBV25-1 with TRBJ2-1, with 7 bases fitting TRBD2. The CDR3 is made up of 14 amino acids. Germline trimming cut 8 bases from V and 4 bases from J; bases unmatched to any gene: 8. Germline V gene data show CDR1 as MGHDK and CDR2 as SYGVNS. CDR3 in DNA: TGTGCCAGCCTTGGGGCGGGAGAGTACAATGAGCAGTTCTTC. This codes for CASLGAGEYNEQFF.

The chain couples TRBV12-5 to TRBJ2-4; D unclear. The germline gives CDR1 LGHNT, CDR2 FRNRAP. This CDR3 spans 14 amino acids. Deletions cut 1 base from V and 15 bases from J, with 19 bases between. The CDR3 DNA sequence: TGTGCTAGTGGTTTGGGCGACCAGACTCTTAGGTCGTACTTC. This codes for CASGLGDQTLRSYF.

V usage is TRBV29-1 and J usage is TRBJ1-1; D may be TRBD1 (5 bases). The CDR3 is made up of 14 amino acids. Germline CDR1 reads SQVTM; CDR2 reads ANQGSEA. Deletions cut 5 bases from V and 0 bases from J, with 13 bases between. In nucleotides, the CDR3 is TGCAGCGTTTTCGGGGGAGGGGTGAACACTGAAGCTTTCTTT. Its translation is CSVFGGGVNTEAFF.

For the CDR3, the DNA is TGTGCCAGCAGCTTCCCCGAGACTAGCGGGGACAATGAGCAGTTCTTC. Translated, it gives CASSFPETSGDNEQFF. The chain joins TRBV11-2 to TRBJ2-1, with 11 bases that match TRBD2. J gave up 5 bases and V 3 bases, and 6 bases lay outside the gene matches. This CDR3 has 16 residues. The germline gives CDR1 SGHAT, CDR2 FQNNGV.

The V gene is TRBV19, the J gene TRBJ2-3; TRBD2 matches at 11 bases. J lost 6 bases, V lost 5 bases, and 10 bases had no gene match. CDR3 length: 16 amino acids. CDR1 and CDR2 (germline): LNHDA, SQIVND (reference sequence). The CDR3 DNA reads TGTGCCAGTAGTGTGGAGACTAGCGGGACCACGGATACGCAGTATTTT. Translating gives CASSVETSGTTDTQYF. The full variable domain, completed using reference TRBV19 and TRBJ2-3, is DGGITQSPKYLFRKEGQNVTLSCEQNLNHDAMYWYRQDPGQGLRLIYYSQIVNDFQKGDIAEGYSVSREKKESFPLTVTSAQKNPTAFYLCASSVETSGTTDTQYFGPGTRLTVL.

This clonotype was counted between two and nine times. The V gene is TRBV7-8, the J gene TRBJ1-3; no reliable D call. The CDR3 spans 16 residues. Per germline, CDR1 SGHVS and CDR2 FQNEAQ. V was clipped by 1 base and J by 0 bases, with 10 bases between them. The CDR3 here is CASSLGVLRSGNTIYF. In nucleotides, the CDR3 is TGTGCCAGCAGCTTAGGAGTACTGCGCTCTGGAAACACCATATATTTT. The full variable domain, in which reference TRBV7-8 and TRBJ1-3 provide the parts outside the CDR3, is GAGVSQSPRYKVAKRGQDVALRCDPISGHVSLFWYQQALGQGPEFLTYFQNEAQLDKSGLPSDRFFAERPEGSVSTLKIQRTQQEDSAVYLCASSLGVLRSGNTIYFGEGSWLTVV.